Only a few counts were recorded for the clone carrying this T cell receptor (beta chain). This entry comes from a study of naive and memory T cell subsets. Both TRBC1 and TRBC2 were covered by a beta constant-region primer of two equimolar oligonucleotides. Ligated cDNA was amplified by four rounds of PCR with nested alpha and beta constant-region primers and SP2. Each CDR3 protein gets one entry after TCRdb re-called the UMI-ligation and nested PCR reads with MiXCR. The data hold roughly 24,000 distinct CDR3 sequences, with around 9% observed a single time. V was pared by 6 bases and J by 6 bases, with 7 bases of the junction left unmatched. The CDR3 extends over 15 amino acids. Germline V gene sequence: CDR1 MDHEN, CDR2 SYDVKM.

Sequencing used central memory CD8+ T cells from blood. The V call is TRBV28, the J call TRBJ2-7; 14 bases match TRBD2. The clonotype was recovered from a human donor in good health. The CDR3 coding sequence is TGTGCCAGCAGAATGACTAGCGGGAGGGGTCGCGAGCAGTACTTC. This translates into CASRMTSGRGREQYF.